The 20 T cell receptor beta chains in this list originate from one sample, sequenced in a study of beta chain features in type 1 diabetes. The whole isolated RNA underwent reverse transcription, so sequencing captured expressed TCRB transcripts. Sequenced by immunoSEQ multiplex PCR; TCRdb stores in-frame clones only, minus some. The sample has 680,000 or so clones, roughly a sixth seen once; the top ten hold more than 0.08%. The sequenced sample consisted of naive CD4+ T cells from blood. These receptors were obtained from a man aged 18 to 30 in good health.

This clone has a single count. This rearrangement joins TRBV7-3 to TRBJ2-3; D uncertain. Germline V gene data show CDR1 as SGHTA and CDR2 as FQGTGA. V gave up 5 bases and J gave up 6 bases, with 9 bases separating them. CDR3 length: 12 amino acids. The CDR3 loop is CASSASSDTQYF. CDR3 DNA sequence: TGTGCCAGCAGCGCCTCCTCGGATACGCAGTATTTT.

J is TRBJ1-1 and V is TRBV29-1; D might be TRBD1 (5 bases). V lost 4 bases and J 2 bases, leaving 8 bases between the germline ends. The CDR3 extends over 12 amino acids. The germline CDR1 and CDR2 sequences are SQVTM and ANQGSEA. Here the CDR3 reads CSVGQINTEAFF. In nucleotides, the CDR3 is TGCAGCGTTGGACAGATCAACACTGAAGCTTTCTTT.

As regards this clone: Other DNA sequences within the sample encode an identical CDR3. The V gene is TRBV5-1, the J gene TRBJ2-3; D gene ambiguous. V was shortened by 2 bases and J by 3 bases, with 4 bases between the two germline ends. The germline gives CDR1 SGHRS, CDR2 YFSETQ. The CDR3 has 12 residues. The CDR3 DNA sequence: TGCGCCAGCAGCTTACTTACAGATACGCAGTATTTT. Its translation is CASSLLTDTQYF.

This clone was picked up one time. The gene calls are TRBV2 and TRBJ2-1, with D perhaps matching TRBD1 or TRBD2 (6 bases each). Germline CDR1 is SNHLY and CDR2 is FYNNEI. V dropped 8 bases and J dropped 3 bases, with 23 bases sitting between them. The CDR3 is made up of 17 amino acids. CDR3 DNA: TGTGCCAGCCCTATCGGACAGCCCGGGACTCACTACAATGAGCAGTTCTTC. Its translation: CASPIGQPGTHYNEQFF.

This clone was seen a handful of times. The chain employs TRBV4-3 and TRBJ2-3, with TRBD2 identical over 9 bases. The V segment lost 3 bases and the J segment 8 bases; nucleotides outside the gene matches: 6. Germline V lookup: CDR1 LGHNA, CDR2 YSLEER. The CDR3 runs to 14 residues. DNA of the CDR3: TGCGCCAGCAGCCAGAGCGGGGGGCCCGGTACGCAGTATTTT. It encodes CASSQSGGPGTQYF.

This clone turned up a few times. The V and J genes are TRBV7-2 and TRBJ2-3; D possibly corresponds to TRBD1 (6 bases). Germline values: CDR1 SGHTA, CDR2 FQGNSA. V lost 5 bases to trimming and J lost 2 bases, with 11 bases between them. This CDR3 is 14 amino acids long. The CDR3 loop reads CASSRDRFTDTQYF. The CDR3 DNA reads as TGTGCCAGCAGCCGCGACAGGTTCACAGATACGCAGTATTTT.

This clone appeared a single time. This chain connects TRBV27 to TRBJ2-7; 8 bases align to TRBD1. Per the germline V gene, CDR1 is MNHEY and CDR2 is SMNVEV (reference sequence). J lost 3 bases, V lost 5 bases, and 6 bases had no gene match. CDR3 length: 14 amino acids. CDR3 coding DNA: TGTGCCAGCAGTCCCTGGGACAGGTACTACGAGCAGTACTTC. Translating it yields CASSPWDRYYEQYF.

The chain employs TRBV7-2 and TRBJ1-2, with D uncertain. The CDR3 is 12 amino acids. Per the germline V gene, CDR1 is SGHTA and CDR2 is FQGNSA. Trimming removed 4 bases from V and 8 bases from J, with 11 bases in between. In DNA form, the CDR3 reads TGTGCCAGCAGCTCAACAGATGTGGGCTACACCTTC. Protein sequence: CASSSTDVGYTF. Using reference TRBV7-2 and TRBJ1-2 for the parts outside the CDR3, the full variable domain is GAGVSQSPSNKVTEKGKDVELRCDPISGHTALYWYRQSLGQGLEFLIYFQGNSAPDKSGLPSDRFSAERTGGSVSTLTIQRTQQEDSAVYLCASSSTDVGYTFGSGTRLTVV.

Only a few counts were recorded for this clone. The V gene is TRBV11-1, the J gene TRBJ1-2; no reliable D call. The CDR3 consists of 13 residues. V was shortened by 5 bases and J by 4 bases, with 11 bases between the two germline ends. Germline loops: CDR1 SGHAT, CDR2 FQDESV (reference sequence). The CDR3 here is CASSPSPLYGYTF. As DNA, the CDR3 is TGTGCCAGCAGCCCAAGCCCTCTCTATGGCTACACCTTC.

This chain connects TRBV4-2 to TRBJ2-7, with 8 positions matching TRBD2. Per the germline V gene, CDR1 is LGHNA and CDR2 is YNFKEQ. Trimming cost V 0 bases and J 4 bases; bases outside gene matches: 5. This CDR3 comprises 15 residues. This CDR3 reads CASSQDRREGYEQYF. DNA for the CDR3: TGTGCCAGCAGCCAAGATAGACGGGAGGGGTACGAGCAGTACTTC.

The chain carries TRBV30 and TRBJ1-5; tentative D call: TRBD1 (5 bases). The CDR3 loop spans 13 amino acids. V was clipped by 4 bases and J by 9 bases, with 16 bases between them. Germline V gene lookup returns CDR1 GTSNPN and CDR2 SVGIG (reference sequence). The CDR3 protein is CAWKTAGVAPQHF. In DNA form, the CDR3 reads TGTGCCTGGAAAACAGCGGGGGTTGCGCCCCAGCATTTT. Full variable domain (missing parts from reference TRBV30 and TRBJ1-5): SQTIHQWPATLVQPVGSPLSLECTVEGTSNPNLYWYRQAAGRGLQLLFYSVGIGQISSEVPQNLSASRPQDRQFILSSKKLLLSDSGFYLCAWKTAGVAPQHFGDGTRLSIL.

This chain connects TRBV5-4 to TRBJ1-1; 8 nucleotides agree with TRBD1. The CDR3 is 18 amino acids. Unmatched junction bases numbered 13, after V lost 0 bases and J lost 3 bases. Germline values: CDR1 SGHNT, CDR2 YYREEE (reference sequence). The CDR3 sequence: CASSLVRTGWSEDTEAFF. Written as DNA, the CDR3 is TGTGCCAGCAGCTTGGTTCGGACAGGGTGGTCGGAAGACACTGAAGCTTTCTTT.

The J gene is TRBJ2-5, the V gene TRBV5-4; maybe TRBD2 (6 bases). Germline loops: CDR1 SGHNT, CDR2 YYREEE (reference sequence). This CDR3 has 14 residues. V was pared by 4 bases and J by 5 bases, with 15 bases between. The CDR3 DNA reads TGTGCCAGCAGCCCAGTTGGGGAGGTGGAGACCCAGTACTTC. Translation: CASSPVGEVETQYF.

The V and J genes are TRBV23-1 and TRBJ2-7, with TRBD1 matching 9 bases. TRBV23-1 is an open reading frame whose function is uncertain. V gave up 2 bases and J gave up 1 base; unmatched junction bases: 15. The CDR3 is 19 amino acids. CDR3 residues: CASSQRPSWDRVLSYEQYF. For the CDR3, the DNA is TGCGCCAGCAGTCAACGACCCTCCTGGGACAGGGTTCTATCCTACGAGCAGTACTTC.

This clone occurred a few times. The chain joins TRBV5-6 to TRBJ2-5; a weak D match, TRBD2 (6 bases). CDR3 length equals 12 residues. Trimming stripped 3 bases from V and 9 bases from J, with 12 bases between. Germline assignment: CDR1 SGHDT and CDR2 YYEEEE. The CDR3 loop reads CASSSPPGAQYF. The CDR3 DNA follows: TGTGCCAGCAGCTCCCCGCCGGGGGCCCAGTACTTC.

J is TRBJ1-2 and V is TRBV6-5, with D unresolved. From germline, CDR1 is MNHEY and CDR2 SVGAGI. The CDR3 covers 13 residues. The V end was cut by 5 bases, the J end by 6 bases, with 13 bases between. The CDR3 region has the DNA TGTGCCAGCAGTCGCCAGACGGAGCATGGCTACACCTTC. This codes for CASSRQTEHGYTF.

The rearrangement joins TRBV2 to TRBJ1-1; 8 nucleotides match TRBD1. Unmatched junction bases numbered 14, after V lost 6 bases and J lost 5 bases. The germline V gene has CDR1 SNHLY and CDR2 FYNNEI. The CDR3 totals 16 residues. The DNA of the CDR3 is TGTGCCAGCAGCCGTTATCCACCGGACAGGGCTACTGAAGCTTTCTTT. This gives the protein CASSRYPPDRATEAFF. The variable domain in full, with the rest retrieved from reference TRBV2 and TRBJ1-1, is EPEVTQTPSHQVTQMGQEVILRCVPISNHLYFYWYRQILGQKVEFLVSFYNNEISEKSEIFDDQFSVERPDGSNFTLKIRSTKLEDSAMYFCASSRYPPDRATEAFFGQGTRLTVV.

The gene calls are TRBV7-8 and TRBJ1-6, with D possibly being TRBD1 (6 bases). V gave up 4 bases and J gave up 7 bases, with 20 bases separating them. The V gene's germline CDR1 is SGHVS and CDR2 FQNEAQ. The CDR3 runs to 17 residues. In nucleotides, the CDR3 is TGTGCCAGCAGCTCCATCTGGAGGGGGGCGCGGAATTCACCCCTCCACTTT. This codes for CASSSIWRGARNSPLHF.

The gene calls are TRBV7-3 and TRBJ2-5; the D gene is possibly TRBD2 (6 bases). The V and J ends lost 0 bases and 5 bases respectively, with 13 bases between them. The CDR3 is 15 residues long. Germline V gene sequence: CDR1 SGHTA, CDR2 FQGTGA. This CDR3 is CASSLTVGGRETQYF. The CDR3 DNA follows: TGTGCCAGCAGCTTAACCGTCGGGGGAAGGGAGACCCAGTACTTC.

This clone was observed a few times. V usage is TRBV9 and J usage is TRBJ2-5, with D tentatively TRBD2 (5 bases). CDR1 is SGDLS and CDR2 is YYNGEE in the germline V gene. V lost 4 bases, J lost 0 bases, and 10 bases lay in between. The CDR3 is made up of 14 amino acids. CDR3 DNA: TGTGCCAGCAGCACCACTAGTAACCAAGAGACCCAGTACTTC. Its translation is CASSTTSNQETQYF.